Listed below are T cell receptor beta chains from one sample, sequenced in a study of T cell responses to AZD1222 COVID-19 vaccine. The assay was immunoSEQ multiplex PCR, and TCRdb's table has in-frame clones only and misses some. The sample includes under 150,000 clones, just under 95% of them seen just once. Sequencing used peripheral blood, obtained 28 days after the second AZD1222 dose. These receptors all stem from an adult who received the AZD1222 COVID-19 vaccine. The CDR3 runs from the conserved cysteine through the conserved F or W. The D gene is left open where the match is weak. Clone size is not always given. Where it is, it says once, few, many or a class for expanded clones.

v_call	d_call	clone_size	j_call	cdr3_aa	cdr3_nt
TRBV14	TRBD2	once	TRBJ2-2	CASSQRTSRNTGELFF	TGTGCCAGCAGCCAACGGACTAGCAGGAACACCGGGGAGCTGTTTTTT
TRBV29-1	NA	NA	TRBJ2-7	CSVRLAGRGEQYF	TGCAGCGTCCGCCTGGCAGGGAGAGGCGAGCAGTACTTC
TRBV11-3	TRBD1	NA	TRBJ2-6	CASRDRISGANVLTF	TGTGCCAGCAGGGACAGGATCTCTGGGGCCAACGTCCTGACTTTC
TRBV2	NA	NA	TRBJ1-6	CASRDWTGQDNSPLHF	TGTGCCAGCAGGGATTGGACTGGACAAGATAATTCACCCCTCCACTTT
TRBV11-3	NA	NA	TRBJ1-3	CASSPVVPSGNTIYF	TGTGCCAGCAGCCCCGTCGTTCCCTCTGGAAACACCATATATTTT
TRBV6-5	TRBD1	NA	TRBJ2-2	CASSYLPGQGRGELFF	TGTGCCAGCAGTTACCTTCCGGGACAGGGGAGAGGGGAGCTGTTTTTT
TRBV6-2/TRBV6-3	TRBD1	once	TRBJ2-7	CASSYSQDRVVKQYF	TGTGCCAGCAGTTACTCGCAGGACAGGGTAGTCAAGCAGTACTTC
TRBV13	NA	once	TRBJ1-1	CASSSGRLNTEAFF	TGTGCCAGCAGCTCGGGACGGTTGAACACTGAAGCTTTCTTT
TRBV29-1	NA	NA	TRBJ2-7	CSATGNYEQYF	TGCAGCGCCACAGGGAACTACGAGCAGTACTTC
TRBV27	NA	NA	TRBJ1-3	CASRSSGNTIYF	TGTGCCAGCAGATCATCTGGAAACACCATATATTTT
TRBV7-8	NA	NA	TRBJ1-1	CASSFPPNTEAFF	TGTGCCAGCAGCTTCCCACCGAACACTGAAGCTTTCTTT
TRBV7-3	TRBD1	NA	TRBJ1-2	CASSPTGGYGYTF	TGTGCCAGCAGCCCTACAGGGGGCTATGGCTACACCTTC
TRBV11-1	NA	NA	TRBJ1-5	CASSRDRDQPQHF	TGTGCCAGCAGCAGGGACCGAGATCAGCCCCAGCATTTT
TRBV28	TRBD1	NA	TRBJ2-7	CASSTTGVSYEQYF	TGTGCCAGCAGCACGACAGGGGTCTCCTACGAGCAGTACTTC
TRBV6-5	TRBD1	NA	TRBJ2-7	CASKRDRGAYEQYF	TGTGCCAGCAAGCGGGACAGGGGGGCCTACGAGCAGTACTTC
TRBV7-3	NA	NA	TRBJ1-6	CASSLVAFDSPLHF	TGTGCCAGCAGCTTGGTTGCCTTTGATTCACCCCTCCACTTT